A single sample gave rise to the 5 T cell receptor beta chains below, sequenced in a study of vaccination effects on CD4 cells after COVID-19. The data were produced by immunoSEQ multiplex PCR, yet TCRdb's version contains in-frame clones alone and is incomplete. The sample holds roughly 30,000 clones, around 75% seen once. Antigen-specific CD4+ T cells were first expanded with viral peptide pools by the ViraFEST assay and only then sequenced. Subsequent to approximately 11 days of culture, CD4+ T cells were isolated. Nucleocapsid antibodies were negative in the vaccine recipients, who had never had SARS-CoV-2 infection. No antigen is known for these receptors. Material: CD4+ T cells from PBMCs cultured with SARS-CoV-2 spike peptides, obtained before COVID-19 vaccination. Every receptor here comes from a human donor who received a COVID-19 vaccine.

The chain carries TRBV11-2 and TRBJ2-3, with 14 bases identical to TRBD2. The CDR3 contains 16 residues. The V and J ends lost 5 bases and 4 bases, in that order; junction bases with no gene match: 5. Germline lookup yields CDR1 SGHAT and CDR2 FQNNGV. The CDR3 region has the DNA TGTGCCAGCAGCCTTTCGACTAGCGGGAGGGCAGATACGCAGTATTTT. It is translated as CASSLSTSGRADTQYF.

V and J are TRBV4-3 and TRBJ1-1; possible D gene TRBD1, 6 bases. This CDR3 is 14 amino acids long. Germline values: CDR1 LGHNA, CDR2 YSLEER. The germline V and J ends were trimmed by 2 bases and 5 bases, with 12 bases remaining between them. Written as DNA, the CDR3 is TGCGCCAGCAGCCAACCTGACAGGAAGACTGAAGCTTTCTTT. Its translation is CASSQPDRKTEAFF.

This clone was observed once. This chain joins TRBV3-1 (or the pseudogene TRBV3-2) and TRBJ1-4; perhaps TRBD1 as D (6 bases). The ends were cut back, 4 bases at V and 7 bases at J, with 10 bases in the middle. The germline gives CDR1 LGHDT, CDR2 YNNKEL (reference sequence). The CDR3 extends over 13 amino acids. Here the CDR3 DNA reads TGTGCCAGCAGCCTCAGGACAGTTGAAAAACTGTTTTTT. Its protein product is CASSLRTVEKLFF.

This chain joins TRBV5-4 and TRBJ2-3, with D possibly TRBD2 on 5 matching bases. CDR1 is SGHNT and CDR2 is YYREEE in the germline V gene (reference sequence). The germline V and J ends were trimmed by 3 bases and 4 bases, with 9 bases remaining between them. This CDR3 is 13 amino acids long. CDR3 coding DNA: TGTGCCAGCAGCTGGACCGGGGCAGATACGCAGTATTTT. This codes for CASSWTGADTQYF.

J is TRBJ2-3 and V is TRBV28; D not certain. The V and J ends lost 3 bases and 4 bases respectively, with 14 bases between them. The CDR3 is 15 residues long. The germline CDR1 and CDR2 sequences are MDHEN and SYDVKM. In DNA form, the CDR3 reads TGTGCCAGCAGTTTTGGAACCGTTGGTGCAGATACGCAGTATTTT. Its translation is CASSFGTVGADTQYF.